What follows describes a single T cell receptor (beta chain). Its matching antigen is unknown. In TCRdb, the 5' RACE reads were re-called with MiXCR into one record per CDR3 protein. Of about 320,000 distinct CDR3 sequences in the sample, 3.5% to 4.5% are singletons; the top ten hold roughly a fifth. The record originates from a study of T cells after yellow fever vaccination. Overall study context: Where fractions had low cell numbers, libraries were prepared from them with the SMART-Seq v4 Ultra Low Input RNA kit.

The germline V gene encodes CDR1 KGHSH and CDR2 LQKENI. Trimming removed 1 base from V and 4 bases from J, with 19 bases in between. The CDR3 runs 17 residues. Study observations and caveats: Clonotypes found in both CD4 and CD8 compartments made up a small share. At about 97% for CD4 and approximately 89% for CD8, most primary-vaccination clones showed up again after the booster. From the bulk population, abundant clonotypes could contaminate and appear within FACS-sorted repertoires.

The input for sequencing was PBMCs, taken 15 days after the yellow fever booster vaccination. The TCR originated in a man aged 18 to 29 who received the YFV17D yellow fever vaccine. The chain uses TRBV18 and TRBJ1-2; no definite D call. This chain's CDR3 is CASSPQQTRRRTYGYTF. The CDR3 region has the DNA TGTGCCAGCTCACCACAACAGACGAGAAGGCGAACCTATGGCTACACCTTC.